The clone carrying this TCR beta chain occurred once. Its antigen is not known. This record comes from a study of PD-1 blockade in mismatch repair-deficient tumors. The overall study: Enrolled about 2013-2017, patients had progressing, pretreated mismatch repair-deficient cancers of around 12 types. Study outcomes and limitations: Tumor-resident clones, often absent from pretreatment blood, expanded after pembrolizumab and then contracted.

Per the germline V gene, CDR1 is MNHEY and CDR2 is SMNVEV (reference sequence). Trimming cost V 5 bases and J 3 bases; bases outside gene matches: 6. The CDR3 is 15 amino acids. Some clones are missing from TCRdb's copy, which holds only in-frame ones; the method was immunoSEQ multiplex PCR. The table includes 35,000 to 40,000 clones, roughly 83% detected once. PCR or immunohistochemistry showed mismatch repair deficiency in every enrolled patient. This chain connects TRBV27 to TRBJ2-1, with 8 bases matching TRBD2. The sample was peripheral blood, taken 4 weeks after starting pembrolizumab. The TCR was taken from an adult with mismatch repair-deficient cancer. The DNA for the CDR3 is TGTGCCAGCAGTCCCATAGCGGGAATCTACAATGAGCAGTTCTTC. Translating gives CASSPIAGIYNEQFF.